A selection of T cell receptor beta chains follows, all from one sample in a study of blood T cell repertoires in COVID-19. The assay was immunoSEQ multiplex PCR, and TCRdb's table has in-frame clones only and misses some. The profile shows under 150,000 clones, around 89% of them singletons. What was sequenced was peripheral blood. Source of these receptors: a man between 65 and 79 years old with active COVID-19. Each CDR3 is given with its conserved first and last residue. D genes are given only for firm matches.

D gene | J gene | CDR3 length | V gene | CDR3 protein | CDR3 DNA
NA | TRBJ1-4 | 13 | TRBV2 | CASSLIEQEKLFF | TGTGCCAGCAGTCTGATAGAGCAAGAAAAACTGTTTTTT
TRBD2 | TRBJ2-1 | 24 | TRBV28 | CASSSSPLFLLLAGGRSSYNEQFF | TGTGCCAGCAGTTCCTCCCCCCTTTTTCTCCTTCTAGCGGGAGGGCGGAGCTCCTACAATGAGCAGTTCTTC
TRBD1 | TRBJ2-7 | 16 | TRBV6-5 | CASSYGGTGGSYEQYF | TGTGCCAGCAGTTACGGAGGGACAGGGGGTTCCTACGAGCAGTACTTC
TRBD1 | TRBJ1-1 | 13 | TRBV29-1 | CSVVQGAITEAFF | TGCAGCGTTGTACAGGGGGCTATTACTGAAGCTTTCTTT
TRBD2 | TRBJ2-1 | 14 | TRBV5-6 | CASSLASGRDEQFF | TGTGCCAGCAGCTTGGCTAGCGGGAGGGATGAGCAGTTCTTC
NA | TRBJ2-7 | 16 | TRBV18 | CASSPNGLGGSYEQYF | TGTGCCAGCTCACCTAACGGGTTAGGCGGGTCCTACGAGCAGTACTTC
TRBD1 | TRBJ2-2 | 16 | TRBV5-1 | CASSPRGSANTGELFF | TGCGCCAGCAGCCCCAGGGGGTCCGCGAACACCGGGGAGCTGTTTTTT
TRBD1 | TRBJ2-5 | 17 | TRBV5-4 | CASSVGGVQGALGTQYF | TGTGCCAGCAGCGTGGGGGGTGTACAGGGGGCATTGGGGACCCAGTACTTC
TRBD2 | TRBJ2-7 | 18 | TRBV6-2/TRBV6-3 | CASSYPLPRTSAAYEQYF | TGTGCCAGCAGTTACCCTCTACCGCGGACTAGCGCTGCCTACGAGCAGTACTTC
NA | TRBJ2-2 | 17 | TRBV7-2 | CASSRNPVQGNTGELFF | TGTGCCAGCAGTCGAAACCCGGTGCAGGGGAACACCGGGGAGCTGTTTTTT
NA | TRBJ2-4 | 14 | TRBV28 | CASSIRASGNIQYF | TGTGCCAGCAGCATCAGGGCCTCTGGGAACATTCAGTACTTC
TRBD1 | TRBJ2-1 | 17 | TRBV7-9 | CASSFYLTGTAYNEQFF | TGTGCCAGCAGCTTCTACTTAACCGGGACAGCATACAATGAGCAGTTCTTC
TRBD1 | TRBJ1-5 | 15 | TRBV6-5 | CASSYSSQGGQPQHF | TGTGCCAGCAGTTACTCGAGTCAGGGGGGCCAGCCCCAGCATTTT
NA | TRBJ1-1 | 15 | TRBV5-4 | CASSFLPTEGNEAFF | TGTGCCAGCAGCTTTCTTCCGACCGAGGGAAATGAAGCTTTCTTT